A single sample gave rise to the 16 T cell receptor beta chains below, sequenced in a study of blood T cell repertoires in COVID-19. Clones were read by immunoSEQ multiplex PCR, and TCRdb kept only the in-frame ones, dropping some. Of 190,000 or so clones in the sample, 65% to 85% were seen once. The sequenced material came from PBMCs or T cells enriched from blood (not recorded which). All receptors derive from a man aged 35 to 55 who had recovered from COVID-19.

V gene TRBV2 combines with J gene TRBJ1-2, with D possibly matching TRBD1 (5 bases). The CDR3 runs 13 residues. Trimming removed 1 base from V and 14 bases from J, with 17 bases in between. The V gene's germline CDR1 is SNHLY and CDR2 FYNNEI. The CDR3 protein is CASSEVREGIRTF. CDR3 coding DNA: TGTGCCAGCAGTGAAGTCAGGGAGGGGATACGGACCTTC. Combining the CDR3 with reference TRBV2 and TRBJ1-2 gives the whole variable domain EPEVTQTPSHQVTQMGQEVILRCVPISNHLYFYWYRQILGQKVEFLVSFYNNEISEKSEIFDDQFSVERPDGSNFTLKIRSTKLEDSAMYFCASSEVREGIRTFGSGTRLTVV.

A word on this clone: Additional DNA sequences in this sample encode the identical CDR3. The chain joins TRBV5-1 to TRBJ2-3, with D maybe TRBD1 (5 bases). With 0 bases removed from V and 4 bases from J, the gap between germline ends came to 6 bases. This CDR3 contains 13 residues. From germline, CDR1 is SGHRS and CDR2 YFSETQ. For the CDR3, the DNA is TGCGCCAGCAGCTTGGAAGGGGCAGATACGCAGTATTTT. This gives the protein CASSLEGADTQYF. The full variable domain, in which reference TRBV5-1 and TRBJ2-3 provide the parts outside the CDR3, is KAGVTQTPRYLIKTRGQQVTLSCSPISGHRSVSWYQQTPGQGLQFLFEYFSETQRNKGNFPGRFSGRQFSNSRSEMNVSTLELGDSALYLCASSLEGADTQYFGPGTRLTVL.

The chain uses TRBV19 and TRBJ1-1; 7 nucleotides agree with TRBD1. CDR1 and CDR2 from the germline V gene are LNHDA and SQIVND (reference sequence). The ends lost 5 bases at V and 2 bases at J; junction bases unmatched: 8. The CDR3 consists of 15 residues. CDR3 region: CASSARQGHNTEAFF. The DNA for the CDR3 is TGTGCCAGTAGTGCCCGACAGGGACATAACACTGAAGCTTTCTTT.

This chain uses TRBV15 with TRBJ2-5; 7 bases match TRBD1. Germline trimming cut 0 bases from V and 2 bases from J; bases unmatched to any gene: 6. The CDR3 is 16 amino acids. From germline, CDR1 is LNHNV and CDR2 YYDKDF (reference sequence). In DNA form, the CDR3 reads TGTGCCACCAGCAGAGATTCAGGGACAGCACAAGAGACCCAGTACTTC. This sequence encodes CATSRDSGTAQETQYF.

This rearrangement joins TRBV19 to TRBJ1-5, with a weak D call TRBD1 (5 bases). The germline gives CDR1 LNHDA, CDR2 SQIVND (reference sequence). Trimming stripped 2 bases from V and 6 bases from J, with 17 bases between. The CDR3 is 16 amino acids. DNA for the CDR3: TGTGCCAGTAGTATACATTCAGCAGGGTCGGGTCAGCCCCAGCATTTT. Translated: CASSIHSAGSGQPQHF.

The rearrangement uses TRBV28 and TRBJ1-2; 8 bases are a match to TRBD1. This CDR3 has 14 amino acids. Losses at the gene ends were 5 bases for V and 5 bases for J; bases not matched to a gene: 7. Germline V gene data show CDR1 as MDHEN and CDR2 as SYDVKM. The DNA of the CDR3 is TGTGCCAGCAGTCTCCTCGGGACAGGTTATGGCTACACCTTC. As protein: CASSLLGTGYGYTF.

This CDR3 is CASTLGGGSTDTQYF. In DNA, the CDR3 is TGTGCCAGCACCTTAGGCGGGGGGTCAACAGATACGCAGTATTTT. V is TRBV6-6 and J is TRBJ2-3; 8 nucleotides match TRBD2. Germline CDR1 and CDR2: MNHNY and SVGAGI (reference sequence). Trimming took 7 bases from V and 3 from J; bases not matched to a gene: 9. The CDR3 runs to 15 residues.

The CDR3 reads CATSDFEYGEQFF. DNA of the CDR3: TGTGCCACCAGTGATTTTGAGTATGGTGAGCAGTTCTTC. The chain has TRBV24-1 and TRBJ2-1, with D uncertain. Germline CDR1 is KGHDR and CDR2 is SFDVKD. V was shortened by 1 base and J by 9 bases, with 9 bases between the two germline ends. The CDR3 is 13 amino acids.

V is TRBV6-5 and J is TRBJ1-2; tentatively, D is TRBD1 (6 bases). Germline V gene lookup returns CDR1 MNHEY and CDR2 SVGAGI. The ends were cut back, 0 bases at V and 4 bases at J, with 12 bases in the middle. This CDR3 is built from 15 residues. The CDR3 sequence is CASSYSNVQGYGYTF. The CDR3, as DNA: TGTGCCAGCAGTTACTCGAACGTACAGGGCTATGGCTACACCTTC.

The rearrangement uses TRBV3-1 (or the pseudogene TRBV3-2) and TRBJ1-6; the match to TRBD1 covers 8 bases. CDR1 and CDR2 (germline): LGHDT, YNNKEL (reference sequence). Unmatched junction bases numbered 6, after V lost 5 bases and J lost 3 bases. The CDR3 extends over 16 amino acids. Here the CDR3 DNA reads TGTGCCAGCAGCTTAACTGGACAGGGCTATAATTCACCCCTCCACTTT. Protein product: CASSLTGQGYNSPLHF.

This chain connects TRBV7-8 to TRBJ1-3, with D possibly being TRBD1 (5 bases). The germline V gene has CDR1 SGHVS and CDR2 FQNEAQ. The V end was cut by 5 bases, the J end by 2 bases, with 13 bases between. The length of the CDR3 is 15 residues. The CDR3: CASSPRRGAGNTIYF. CDR3 in DNA: TGTGCCAGCAGCCCCCGGCGGGGGGCTGGAAACACCATATATTTT.

The chain carries TRBV5-8 and TRBJ1-5; D may be TRBD1 (6 bases). The V end was cut by 2 bases, the J end by 3 bases, with 15 bases between. The CDR3 spans 16 residues. Germline CDR1 and CDR2: SGHTS and YDEGEE. The CDR3 loop is CASSFGGGVDNQPQHF. CDR3 in DNA: TGTGCCAGCAGCTTCGGGGGGGGCGTGGACAATCAGCCCCAGCATTTT.

The chain uses TRBV6-5 and TRBJ1-3; the match to TRBD1 covers 8 bases. Trimming took 5 bases from V and 4 from J; bases not matched to a gene: 4. Germline-derived CDR1 and CDR2 are MNHEY and SVGAGI. This CDR3 comprises 14 residues. This CDR3 is CASSKQGVGNTIYF. The DNA for the CDR3 is TGTGCCAGCAGTAAACAGGGGGTAGGAAACACCATATATTTT.

This chain connects TRBV5-6 to TRBJ2-3, with a tentative D call TRBD1 (5 bases). V was trimmed by 4 bases and J by 5 bases, leaving 5 bases between them. This CDR3 is 11 amino acids long. The germline V gene has CDR1 SGHDT and CDR2 YYEEEE. CDR3 DNA: TGTGCCAGCAGCAGGGGAGATACGCAGTATTTT. It encodes CASSRGDTQYF.

The chain carries TRBV18 and TRBJ2-5, with D maybe TRBD2 (5 bases). Germline CDR1 is KGHSH and CDR2 is LQKENI. Trimming removed 3 bases from V and 5 bases from J, with 13 bases in between. The CDR3 length is 14 residues. The CDR3 loop reads CASSPYVGSETQYF. The CDR3 DNA sequence: TGTGCCAGCTCACCCTACGTGGGGAGCGAGACCCAGTACTTC.

This clone has only a few counts. This sequence joins TRBV15 and TRBJ2-7; the D gene is possibly TRBD1 (5 bases). With 5 bases removed from V and 3 bases from J, the gap between germline ends came to 11 bases. The length of the CDR3 is 13 residues. Per germline, CDR1 LNHNV and CDR2 YYDKDF (reference sequence). CDR3 region: CATSQDMNYEQYF. The CDR3 coding sequence is TGTGCCACCAGCCAGGACATGAACTACGAGCAGTACTTC. The variable domain in full, with the rest retrieved from reference TRBV15 and TRBJ2-7, is DAMVIQNPRYQVTQFGKPVTLSCSQTLNHNVMYWYQQKSSQAPKLLFHYYDKDFNNEADTPDNFQSRRPNTSFCFLDIRSPGLGDTAMYLCATSQDMNYEQYFGPGTRLTVT.